The 19 T cell receptor beta chains presented below share a single source sample, sequenced in a study of blood T cell repertoires in COVID-19. The data were produced by immunoSEQ multiplex PCR, yet TCRdb's version contains in-frame clones alone and is incomplete. The sample carries under 350,000 clones, more than 85% recorded once. Sequencing input: peripheral blood. The receptors shown here come from a man between 18 and 35 years old with active or convalescent COVID-19.

This clone came up a few times. The gene calls are TRBV2 and TRBJ1-1, with 7 bases lining up with TRBD1. Per germline, CDR1 SNHLY and CDR2 FYNNEI. V shed 7 bases and J 7 bases; nucleotides not matched to a gene: 12. The length of the CDR3 is 14 residues. CDR3 sequence (DNA): TGTGCCAGCATGGGAACAGGGGAATCTGGTGAAGCTTTCTTT. It specifies CASMGTGESGEAFF.

The chain is built from TRBV6-5 and TRBJ2-1; 8 nucleotides line up with TRBD2. This CDR3 has 13 residues. Germline CDR1 MNHEY, CDR2 SVGAGI. V gave up 7 bases and J gave up 7 bases; unmatched junction bases: 6. CDR3 DNA sequence: TGTGCCAGCATCGTGGGACTAGGGAATGAGCAGTTCTTC. Amino acid sequence: CASIVGLGNEQFF.

The chain is built from TRBV5-1 and TRBJ1-2, with D perhaps matching TRBD1 (6 bases). In germline, CDR1 is SGHRS, CDR2 YFSETQ. This CDR3 spans 15 amino acids. Between the trimmed V and J ends, which lost 0 bases and 3 bases, there was a span of 12 bases. The CDR3 region has the DNA TGCGCCAGCAGCTTGGTTTCCAGGGGAGACTATGGCTACACCTTC. It is translated as CASSLVSRGDYGYTF.

The gene calls are TRBV19 and TRBJ2-3; 13 nucleotides match TRBD2. V lost 8 bases and J lost 0; bases outside the gene matches: 8. The germline V gene encodes CDR1 LNHDA and CDR2 SQIVND (reference sequence). This CDR3 spans 17 amino acids. The chain's CDR3 is CASQRTSGGPSTDTQYF. The CDR3 DNA reads TGTGCCAGTCAGAGGACTAGCGGGGGCCCAAGCACAGATACGCAGTATTTT.

The V gene is TRBV9, the J gene TRBJ2-7; 8 positions match TRBD2. The CDR3 runs 17 residues. V shed 0 bases, J shed 0 bases, and the junction held 8 bases outside the gene matches. Germline CDR1 reads SGDLS; CDR2 reads YYNGEE. The CDR3 reads CASSVAPASGGSYEQYF. Written as DNA, the CDR3 is TGTGCCAGCAGCGTAGCCCCTGCGAGCGGGGGCTCCTACGAGCAGTACTTC.

The chain links TRBV19 to TRBJ2-7, with D possibly being TRBD1 (5 bases). Germline CDR1 LNHDA, CDR2 SQIVND (reference sequence). This CDR3 region has 13 residues. V lost 5 bases, J lost 3 bases, and 11 bases lay in between. CDR3 sequence reads: CASSAGSGYEQYF. CDR3 DNA: TGTGCCAGTAGTGCAGGGTCGGGCTACGAGCAGTACTTC. The full variable domain, rest sourced from reference TRBV19 and TRBJ2-7, is DGGITQSPKYLFRKEGQNVTLSCEQNLNHDAMYWYRQDPGQGLRLIYYSQIVNDFQKGDIAEGYSVSREKKESFPLTVTSAQKNPTAFYLCASSAGSGYEQYFGPGTRLTVT.

This chain links TRBV7-8 with TRBJ1-2, with 7 bases lining up with TRBD1. V lost 1 base, J lost 8 bases, and 10 bases stayed unmatched. The CDR3 sequence is 15 residues long. In germline, CDR1 is SGHVS, CDR2 FQNEAQ. DNA of the CDR3: TGTGCCAGCAGCTTAGTGAGACAGGGCGTGTGGGGCTACACCTTC. Residues: CASSLVRQGVWGYTF.

The gene calls are TRBV3-1 (or the pseudogene TRBV3-2) and TRBJ1-1, with unresolved D. Germline CDR1 reads LGHDT; CDR2 reads YNNKEL (reference sequence). V shed 4 bases and J shed 2 bases, with 14 bases lying between them. CDR3 length: 15 amino acids. CDR3 bases: TGTGCCAGCAGCCCTTCCGACTCTCCAAACACTGAAGCTTTCTTT. It translates to CASSPSDSPNTEAFF.

V is TRBV5-5 and J is TRBJ1-4, with D possibly TRBD1 on 5 matching bases. Per germline, CDR1 SGHKS and CDR2 YYEKEE (reference sequence). V lost 0 bases and J 15 bases, leaving 12 bases between the germline ends. The CDR3 spans 12 residues. CDR3 nucleotides: TGTGCCAGCAGCTTGGGAGGCCGGGGGGTGTTTTTT. As protein: CASSLGGRGVFF.

V usage is TRBV5-4 and J usage is TRBJ2-3; tentatively, D is TRBD2 (6 bases). Trimming shortened V by 5 bases and J by 2 bases, and 15 bases separated the two germline ends. Germline V lookup: CDR1 SGHNT, CDR2 YYREEE (reference sequence). This CDR3 spans 15 amino acids. The CDR3 protein is CASRHPSEPTDTQYF. CDR3 nucleotides: TGTGCCAGCAGACACCCTAGCGAACCCACAGATACGCAGTATTTT.

The V gene is TRBV11-3, the J gene TRBJ2-5; the D gene is possibly TRBD2 (6 bases). Germline loops: CDR1 SGHNT, CDR2 YENEEA. Trimming shortened V by 5 bases and J by 5 bases, and 18 bases separated the two germline ends. This CDR3 is 15 amino acids long. The CDR3 DNA is TGTGCCAGCAGCCTCGCGCTAAGTCGGGAGGAGACCCAGTACTTC. Translation gives CASSLALSREETQYF. Full variable domain (missing parts from reference TRBV11-3 and TRBJ2-5): EAGVVQSPRYKIIEKKQPVAFWCNPISGHNTLYWYLQNLGQGPELLIRYENEEAVDDSQLPKDRFSAERLKGVDSTLKIQPAELGDSAVYLCASSLALSREETQYFGPGTRLLVL.

The J gene is TRBJ1-2, the V gene TRBV7-2; TRBD1 is a possible D gene (5 bases). The CDR3 covers 13 residues. Trimming removed 4 bases from V and 5 bases from J, with 11 bases in between. The V gene's germline CDR1 is SGHTA and CDR2 FQGNSA. CDR3 region: CASSSTVLYGYTF. The CDR3 DNA sequence: TGTGCCAGCAGCTCGACAGTTCTGTATGGCTACACCTTC.

The chain has TRBV5-4 and TRBJ2-7; 10 bases agree with TRBD2. With V trimmed by 3 bases and J by 7 bases, 10 bases remained unmatched. The CDR3 has 15 residues. The germline gives CDR1 SGHNT, CDR2 YYREEE (reference sequence). CDR3 in amino acids: CASSSRTSGVEEQYF. DNA of the CDR3: TGTGCCAGCAGCTCCCGGACTAGCGGAGTGGAGGAGCAGTACTTC.

The CDR3 reads CASSQQGAEYGYTF. The CDR3 nucleotides are TGTGCCAGCAGCCAACAGGGGGCCGAGTATGGCTACACCTTC. The chain is built from TRBV2 and TRBJ1-2; 9 positions agree with TRBD1. The germline gives CDR1 SNHLY, CDR2 FYNNEI. V shed 6 bases and J 5 bases; nucleotides not matched to a gene: 7. The CDR3 contains 14 residues.

The chain uses TRBV29-1 and TRBJ2-7; D is possibly TRBD1 (5 bases). Trimming cost V 6 bases and J 1 base, with 13 bases left between them. CDR3 length equals 13 residues. Germline V gene sequence: CDR1 SQVTM, CDR2 ANQGSEA. The CDR3 reads CSVEIQGSYEQYF. The CDR3, as DNA: TGCAGCGTCGAGATTCAGGGATCCTACGAGCAGTACTTC.

For the CDR3, the DNA is TGCGCCAGCAGCCCCCTACTAGCGGCCTTCACAGATACGCAGTATTTT. It specifies CASSPLLAAFTDTQYF. The chain combines TRBV4-1 with TRBJ2-3, with 8 bases that match TRBD2. The germline V gene encodes CDR1 MGHRA and CDR2 YSYEKL. V lost 4 bases, J lost 2 bases, and 8 bases stayed unmatched. The CDR3 runs to 16 residues.

The chain carries TRBV3-1 (or the pseudogene TRBV3-2) and TRBJ2-7, with 10 positions matching TRBD2. Germline CDR1 is LGHDT and CDR2 is YNNKEL (reference sequence). V lost 8 bases, J lost 6 bases, and 22 bases stayed unmatched. CDR3 length equals 18 residues. The CDR3 nucleotides read TGTGCCAGCGAAAACCATTTCCTAGCGGGAGCAAAAGTTATCGAGCAGTACTTC. Protein product: CASENHFLAGAKVIEQYF.

The V gene is TRBV28, the J gene TRBJ2-3; 9 bases match TRBD2. The V and J ends lost 4 bases and 0 bases, in that order; junction bases with no gene match: 5. The CDR3 spans 16 residues. The germline gives CDR1 MDHEN, CDR2 SYDVKM. CDR3 DNA: TGTGCCAGCAGTTCCCGACTAGCGGCTAGCACAGATACGCAGTATTTT. Protein product: CASSSRLAASTDTQYF.

In this sample, this clone turned up a few times. This rearrangement joins TRBV19 to TRBJ2-7; 9 bases are a match to TRBD1. J lost 2 bases, V lost 5 bases, and 4 bases had no gene match. CDR1 LNHDA and CDR2 SQIVND come from the germline V gene (reference sequence). The CDR3 contains 14 residues. The CDR3 loop reads CASSFGTGTYEQYF. CDR3 nucleotides: TGTGCCAGTAGTTTTGGGACAGGGACCTACGAGCAGTACTTC.